This T cell receptor beta chain is drawn from a study of T cell responses to AZD1222 COVID-19 vaccine. The germline V and J ends were trimmed by 2 bases and 6 bases, with 20 bases remaining between them. The CDR3 has 16 residues. Germline CDR1 is MNHEY and CDR2 is SVGAGI. The assay was immunoSEQ multiplex PCR, and TCRdb's table has in-frame clones only and misses some. The sample shows more than 90,000 clones, over 75% of them seen only once. This clonotype was sampled from an adult who received the AZD1222 COVID-19 vaccine. This specimen consisted of peripheral blood, obtained 28 days after the second AZD1222 dose. This chain uses TRBV6-5 with TRBJ2-7, with a weak D call TRBD1 (5 bases). In DNA, the CDR3 is TGTGCCAGCAGTTACACAGCCATGGACATGGGCACCGAGCAGTACTTC. This translates into CASSYTAMDMGTEQYF.